The 17 T cell receptor beta chains reported below all come from one sample, sequenced in a study of T cells in Graves' hyperthyroidism and ophthalmopathy. The source material, RNA transcripts, was used to amplify TCR beta CDR3 regions. HTBI primers were used for first-round RT-PCR of the TCR CDR3. TCRdb called the multiplex PCR reads again in MiXCR, with one record for every CDR3 protein. The table lists 300,000 to 450,000 distinct CDR3 sequences, around 14% of them singletons. The sample was blood. The receptors were sampled from a woman aged 18-35 years with Graves' hyperthyroidism that later progressed to Graves' ophthalmopathy.

This clonotype came up many times. This sequence joins TRBV6-1 and TRBJ2-2, with TRBD1 identical over 9 bases. This CDR3 region has 16 residues. The trim removed 5 bases at V and 4 bases at J, leaving 8 bases unmatched. Germline V CDR1 and CDR2: MNHNS, SASEGT. DNA of the CDR3: TGTGCCAGCAGTTACCCGGGACAGGGAAGCACCGGGGAGCTGTTTTTT. As protein: CASSYPGQGSTGELFF.

The gene calls are TRBV27 and TRBJ2-2, with 9 bases lining up with TRBD2. CDR3 size: 15 residues. Trimming at V came to 6 bases and at J to 8 bases, leaving 10 bases not matched to a gene. The V gene's germline CDR1 is MNHEY and CDR2 SMNVEV (reference sequence). The CDR3 protein is CASSNPSGMVGELFF. The CDR3 DNA follows: TGTGCCAGCAGCAACCCTAGCGGGATGGTTGGGGAGCTGTTTTTT.

This clonotype was found many times. The CDR3 spells CASSLRYLAGPQETQYF. CDR3 DNA: TGTGCCAGCAGTCTCCGATACCTAGCGGGCCCCCAAGAGACCCAGTACTTC. The chain combines TRBV28 with TRBJ2-5; 8 bases align to TRBD2. The ends lost 5 bases at V and 1 base at J; junction bases unmatched: 12. The CDR3 has 17 residues. Germline values: CDR1 MDHEN, CDR2 SYDVKM.

On this clonotype itself: A much bigger clone sits one base away, suggesting this may be a read error. The chain recombines TRBV20-1 with TRBJ2-3; TRBD1 matches 7 bases. Germline CDR1 reads DFQATT; CDR2 reads SNEGSKA (reference sequence). This CDR3 spans 19 amino acids. J lost 0 bases, V lost 1 base, and 16 bases had no gene match. Here the CDR3 reads CSARGYLGQRVRSTDTQYF. The CDR3 coding sequence is TGCAGTGCTAGAGGGTACTTGGGACAGAGAGTCCGAAGCACAGATACGCAGTATTTT.

CDR3 sequence reads: CASSAGLAGGRYEQYF. The CDR3 coding sequence is TGTGCCAGCAGTGCGGGACTAGCGGGAGGTCGCTACGAGCAGTACTTC. This chain connects TRBV6-2 or TRBV6-3 to TRBJ2-7, with TRBD2 matching 15 bases. This CDR3 contains 16 residues. Germline lookup yields CDR1 MNHEY and CDR2 SVGEGT. V gave up 5 bases and J gave up 3 bases; unmatched junction bases: 5.

This clonotype was observed at least ten times. The chain couples TRBV7-2 to TRBJ2-4; D is perhaps TRBD2 (6 bases). The CDR3 runs to 17 residues. V was pared by 3 bases and J by 0 bases, with 15 bases between. CDR1 is SGHTA and CDR2 is FQGNSA in the germline V gene. Here the CDR3 reads CASSLGGTPLAKNIQYF. As DNA, the CDR3 is TGTGCCAGCAGCTTGGGTGGGACTCCATTAGCCAAAAACATTCAGTACTTC.

This clonotype appeared once. This chain links TRBV2 with TRBJ2-1; no clear D gene. Trimming stripped 8 bases from V and 2 bases from J, with 10 bases between. This CDR3 region has 13 residues. Germline V gives CDR1 SNHLY, CDR2 FYNNEI. The CDR3 nucleotides are TGTGCCAGCGATTACGACACCTACAATGAGCAGTTCTTC. It encodes CASDYDTYNEQFF. Combining the CDR3 with reference TRBV2 and TRBJ2-1 gives the whole variable domain EPEVTQTPSHQVTQMGQEVILRCVPISNHLYFYWYRQILGQKVEFLVSFYNNEISEKSEIFDDQFSVERPDGSNFTLKIRSTKLEDSAMYFCASDYDTYNEQFFGPGTRLTVL.

The V and J genes are TRBV28 and TRBJ1-1, with D possibly being TRBD1 (5 bases). The CDR3 has 13 amino acids. Trimming pared 3 bases from V and 6 bases from J, leaving 11 bases between. Germline V gene sequence: CDR1 MDHEN, CDR2 SYDVKM. The DNA of the CDR3 is TGTGCCAGCAGTTTTGGGGGGTGGGCTGAAGCTTTCTTT. Protein sequence: CASSFGGWAEAFF.

This clonotype was picked up many times. The rearrangement joins TRBV20-1 to TRBJ2-7, with 13 nucleotides matching TRBD2. This CDR3 comprises 16 residues. Germline lookup yields CDR1 DFQATT and CDR2 SNEGSKA (reference sequence). V lost 3 bases and J lost 0; bases outside the gene matches: 5. In nucleotides, the CDR3 is TGCAGTGCTAGCGACGGGACTAGCGGGAACTCCTACGAGCAGTACTTC. Its translation: CSASDGTSGNSYEQYF.

About this clonotype: It may be a read error: a sequence one base away is much more abundant. The V gene is TRBV7-9, the J gene TRBJ1-1; D call uncertain. V lost 5 bases, J lost 3 bases, and 10 bases lay in between. This CDR3 has 13 amino acids. Germline V gene data show CDR1 as SEHNR and CDR2 as FQNEAQ (reference sequence). In DNA, the CDR3 is TGTGCCAGCAGCCAACCTACGGACACTGAAGCTTTCTTT. The encoded protein is CASSQPTDTEAFF. Full variable domain (missing parts from reference TRBV7-9 and TRBJ1-1): DTGVSQNPRHKITKRGQNVTFRCDPISEHNRLYWYRQTLGQGPEFLTYFQNEAQLEKSRLLSDRFSAERPKGSFSTLEIQRTEQGDSAMYLCASSQPTDTEAFFGQGTRLTVV.

This clonotype was seen many times. The chain recombines TRBV20-1 with TRBJ2-1, with TRBD2 matching 8 bases. CDR1 is DFQATT and CDR2 is SNEGSKA in the germline V gene (reference sequence). The CDR3 extends over 17 amino acids. V lost 1 base and J lost 7; bases outside the gene matches: 15. CDR3 nucleotide sequence: TGCAGTGCTAGAGTGTGGGTTCGAAGCGGGAGAGGGAATGAGCAGTTCTTC. This translates into CSARVWVRSGRGNEQFF.

The chain carries TRBV9 and TRBJ2-3; D gene unclear. The ends were cut back, 0 bases at V and 2 bases at J, with 13 bases in the middle. The length of the CDR3 is 16 residues. CDR1 and CDR2 from the germline V gene are SGDLS and YYNGEE. As DNA, the CDR3 is TGTGCCAGCAGCGTAGCCAGGCATACCCTCACAGATACGCAGTATTTT. The encoded protein is CASSVARHTLTDTQYF.

This clonotype was found a few times. J is TRBJ2-1 and V is TRBV30; D may be TRBD1 (5 bases). The germline V and J ends were trimmed by 0 bases and 6 bases, with 12 bases remaining between them. The CDR3 length is 14 residues. Germline V CDR1 and CDR2: GTSNPN, SVGIG (reference sequence). The CDR3 protein is CAWSVGAGANEQFF. The DNA of the CDR3 is TGTGCCTGGAGTGTAGGGGCAGGAGCCAATGAGCAGTTCTTC.

This clonotype was counted at least ten times. The chain carries TRBV27 and TRBJ2-7; 8 bases agree with TRBD2. The germline V gene encodes CDR1 MNHEY and CDR2 SMNVEV (reference sequence). The CDR3 is 14 amino acids. The J segment lost 4 bases and the V segment lost 3 bases, leaving 5 bases of the junction unmatched. The CDR3 reads CASSFAGLEYEQYF. In DNA form, the CDR3 reads TGTGCCAGCAGTTTTGCGGGACTAGAATACGAGCAGTACTTC.

The chain couples TRBV6-5 to TRBJ2-1; D unclear. The CDR3 is made up of 13 amino acids. The ends were cut back, 8 bases at V and 2 bases at J, with 10 bases in the middle. Per germline, CDR1 MNHEY and CDR2 SVGAGI. CDR3 sequence: CASEVAAYNEQFF. DNA of the CDR3: TGTGCCAGCGAGGTTGCGGCCTACAATGAGCAGTTCTTC.

V gene TRBV9 combines with J gene TRBJ2-1; 8 nucleotides line up with TRBD2. The CDR3 is 21 amino acids. Trimming removed 3 bases from V and 0 bases from J; junction bases left unmatched: 20. Germline V gene lookup returns CDR1 SGDLS and CDR2 YYNGEE. CDR3 sequence: CASSAPIESGGPPSSYNEQFF. The CDR3 DNA is TGTGCCAGCAGCGCCCCTATAGAATCGGGAGGGCCTCCCAGCTCCTACAATGAGCAGTTCTTC.

Ten or more counts support this clonotype. DNA of the CDR3: TGTGCCAGCAGTTTAGGGGGGCCCATTCAGCCCCAGCATTTT. Translating it yields CASSLGGPIQPQHF. The chain employs TRBV12-3 or TRBV12-4 and TRBJ1-5, with a possible D match to TRBD1 (6 bases). This CDR3 has 14 residues. Trimming removed 1 base at V and 6 bases at J, with 10 bases between.